The entry below gives a single TCR beta chain sequence along with its context. Produced via immunoSEQ multiplex PCR; TCRdb's table is partial and in-frame only. The table includes around 380,000 clones, more than 65% detected once. The CDR3 totals 14 residues. Germline V lookup: CDR1 SGHDT, CDR2 YYEEEE. V was clipped by 2 bases and J by 7 bases; unmatched bases: 8. The record originates from a study of blood T cell repertoires in COVID-19. Sequenced: peripheral blood. The source of this sequence is a human donor with acute or convalescent COVID-19. The donor label of this sample is uncertain. The chain employs TRBV5-6 and TRBJ1-2, with 7 positions matching TRBD1. DNA of the CDR3: TGTGCCAGCAGCTTAATCTTTAGGGGGCGTGGCTACACCTTC. Its protein is CASSLIFRGRGYTF.